This entry lists 25 T cell receptor beta chains sequenced from one sample in a study of brain metastases from non-small cell lung cancer. Sequencing was performed with immunoSEQ multiplex PCR; in TCRdb, only in-frame clones are kept and a portion is missing. The table has almost 2,500 clones, about 80% seen once. The sequenced sample was primary lung tumor tissue. The receptors derive from a donor older than 35 with non-small cell lung cancer.

This clone has only a few counts. The gene calls are TRBV28 and TRBJ2-7, with a weak D call TRBD2 (6 bases). V lost 6 bases and J lost 5, with 14 bases in between. Germline CDR1 is MDHEN and CDR2 is SYDVKM. This CDR3 spans 13 amino acids. Written as DNA, the CDR3 is TGTGCCAGCAGATTGCCTGGGGGGAACGAGCAGTACTTC. Translating it yields CASRLPGGNEQYF.

The chain combines TRBV4-1 with TRBJ1-6; D remains ambiguous. The CDR3 is 15 amino acids. Germline values: CDR1 MGHRA, CDR2 YSYEKL. V lost 0 bases and J 4 bases, leaving 7 bases between the germline ends. The CDR3 bases are TGCGCCAGCAGCCAAGATAACTCTTATAATTCACCCCTCCACTTT. Translating gives CASSQDNSYNSPLHF.

V is TRBV30 and J is TRBJ2-6; D is uncertain. Trimming removed 4 bases from V and 0 bases from J, with 13 bases in between. The CDR3 totals 16 residues. CDR1 is GTSNPN, CDR2 SVGIG, per germline (reference sequence). The CDR3 DNA sequence: TGTGCCTGGACCAAAGGGCAGGCCTCTGGGGCCAACGTCCTGACTTTC. This codes for CAWTKGQASGANVLTF. Combining the CDR3 with reference TRBV30 and TRBJ2-6 gives the whole variable domain SQTIHQWPATLVQPVGSPLSLECTVEGTSNPNLYWYRQAAGRGLQLLFYSVGIGQISSEVPQNLSASRPQDRQFILSSKKLLLSDSGFYLCAWTKGQASGANVLTFGAGSRLTVL.

The genes are TRBV2 and TRBJ1-2, with D unresolved. V lost 4 bases, J lost 6 bases, and 12 bases lay in between. In germline, CDR1 is SNHLY, CDR2 FYNNEI. The CDR3 totals 13 residues. The CDR3 nucleotides read TGTGCCAGCAGTGGGTTAGGGCTAAATGGCTACACCTTC. It translates to CASSGLGLNGYTF.

V and J are TRBV18 and TRBJ2-5; the D is unclear. CDR3 length equals 13 residues. V gave up 2 bases and J gave up 1 base, with 5 bases separating them. Germline values: CDR1 KGHSH, CDR2 LQKENI. Written as DNA, the CDR3 is TGTGCCAGCTCACCATGGGGCCAAGAGACCCAGTACTTC. As protein: CASSPWGQETQYF.

The chain combines TRBV6-6 with TRBJ2-5; 11 bases align to TRBD2. The CDR3 totals 15 residues. J lost 5 bases, V lost 6 bases, and 8 bases had no gene match. Germline V gene data show CDR1 as MNHNY and CDR2 as SVGAGI (reference sequence). CDR3 protein: CASRSSGGAGETQYF. For the CDR3, the DNA is TGTGCCAGCAGAAGTAGCGGGGGGGCGGGTGAGACCCAGTACTTC.

Points on this clone: One end of the junction does not line up with germline, which may come from a read error. The chain is built from TRBV5-1 and TRBJ2-6; 8 bases agree with TRBD1. Germline loops: CDR1 SGHRS, CDR2 YFSETQ. The CDR3 spans 18 residues. The CDR3 spells CASSLSGTGLAGANVLTF. The DNA of the CDR3 is TGCGCCAGCAGCTTGTCGGGGACAGGTCTTGCTGGGGCCAACGTTCTGACTTTC.

This chain connects TRBV12-5 to TRBJ2-5, with TRBD1 identical over 9 bases. V shed 3 bases, J shed 5 bases, and the junction held 4 bases outside the gene matches. This CDR3 has 14 amino acids. Germline CDR1 is LGHNT and CDR2 is FRNRAP. CDR3 sequence reads: CASGFIGQGETQYF. CDR3 coding DNA: TGTGCTAGTGGTTTCATCGGACAGGGGGAGACCCAGTACTTC.

This chain joins TRBV4-1 and TRBJ2-7; 10 bases are shared with TRBD2. This CDR3 spans 17 amino acids. The germline V gene has CDR1 MGHRA and CDR2 YSYEKL. Trimming cost V 2 bases and J 2 bases; bases outside gene matches: 9. The CDR3 region is CASSQRLAGDLPYEQYF. The DNA for the CDR3 is TGCGCCAGCAGCCAAAGGCTAGCGGGGGACCTCCCCTACGAGCAGTACTTC.

J is TRBJ2-1 and V is TRBV24-1, with TRBD1 identical over 9 bases. The CDR3 spans 17 residues. Germline trimming cut 3 bases from V and 8 bases from J; bases unmatched to any gene: 13. CDR1 KGHDR and CDR2 SFDVKD come from the germline V gene. The CDR3 reads CATSDGLNRGRLDEQFF. CDR3 nucleotides: TGTGCCACCAGTGATGGGCTCAACAGGGGGCGATTGGATGAGCAGTTCTTC.

This chain uses TRBV4-3 with TRBJ2-1; weak D call: TRBD2 (5 bases). CDR1 and CDR2 from the germline V gene are LGHNA and YSLEER. This CDR3 contains 16 residues. V was shortened by 0 bases and J by 10 bases, with 19 bases between the two germline ends. The CDR3 DNA reads TGCGCCAGCAGCCAAGACGGAGGCTGGGCCGGTGGGGAGCAGTTCTTC. Translating it yields CASSQDGGWAGGEQFF.

The rearrangement joins TRBV2 to TRBJ1-5; D unresolved. V gave up 1 base and J gave up 2 bases, with 9 bases separating them. The CDR3 has 15 amino acids. The germline gives CDR1 SNHLY, CDR2 FYNNEI. The CDR3 nucleotides read TGTGCCAGCAGTGAAGTCGGGGTGGGCAATCAGCCCCAGCATTTT. Translating it yields CASSEVGVGNQPQHF.

In nucleotides, the CDR3 is TGTGCCACCAGTGATCCTAGCGGGGGCTCCTACAATGAGCAGTTCTTC. It yields the protein CATSDPSGGSYNEQFF. The V call is TRBV24-1, the J call TRBJ2-1, with 10 positions matching TRBD2. Trimming at V came to 3 bases and at J to 0 bases, leaving 1 base not matched to a gene. The CDR3 sequence is 16 residues long. Per the germline V gene, CDR1 is KGHDR and CDR2 is SFDVKD.

J is TRBJ2-3 and V is TRBV6-5, with TRBD2 matching over 10 bases. The germline gives CDR1 MNHEY, CDR2 SVGAGI. J was trimmed by 4 bases and V by 6 bases; bases with no gene match: 7. This CDR3 spans 15 amino acids. The DNA of the CDR3 is TGTGCCAGCAGAAAAAGCGGGGGGGCTGCAGATACGCAGTATTTT. Residues: CASRKSGGAADTQYF.

The rearrangement links TRBV7-8 to TRBJ2-2; D is perhaps TRBD1 (5 bases). The V gene lost 0 bases and the J gene lost 7 bases, with 6 bases spanning the gap. CDR1 SGHVS and CDR2 FQNEAQ come from the germline V gene. This CDR3 region has 13 residues. In DNA, the CDR3 is TGTGCCAGCAGCTTAGCGCAGGGCGGGGAGCTGTTTTTT. It encodes CASSLAQGGELFF.

This clone was seen a single time. The chain has TRBV24-1 and TRBJ2-2; D may be TRBD2 (5 bases). Germline lookup yields CDR1 KGHDR and CDR2 SFDVKD. This CDR3 comprises 15 residues. V lost 6 bases and J lost 5, with 15 bases in between. In DNA, the CDR3 is TGTGCCACCAGTAATGTCCCCGAGGGAACCGGGGAGCTGTTTTTT. It translates to CATSNVPEGTGELFF.

The chain has TRBV10-3 and TRBJ2-7; D is possibly TRBD2 (6 bases). The CDR3 covers 14 residues. Germline V gene data show CDR1 as ENHRY and CDR2 as SYGVKD. The ends were cut back, 4 bases at V and 1 base at J, with 11 bases in the middle. The CDR3 sequence: CAISGDSTSYEQYF. The CDR3 bases are TGTGCCATCAGTGGGGACTCCACATCCTACGAGCAGTACTTC.

This CDR3 is CASSPPGTRTDYEQYF. CDR3 bases: TGTGCCAGCAGCCCACCTGGAACTCGGACCGACTACGAGCAGTACTTC. This rearrangement joins TRBV6-2 or TRBV6-3 to TRBJ2-7; D gene uncertain. V gave up 6 bases and J gave up 3 bases, with 21 bases separating them. From germline, CDR1 is MNHEY and CDR2 SVGEGT. The CDR3 extends over 16 amino acids.

This chain joins TRBV2 and TRBJ2-1; D not resolved. V dropped 9 bases and J dropped 0 bases, with 15 bases sitting between them. This CDR3 is 15 amino acids long. CDR1 and CDR2 (germline): SNHLY, FYNNEI. The CDR3 protein is CARRPSASSYNEQFF. As DNA, the CDR3 is TGTGCCAGGCGACCAAGCGCAAGCTCCTACAATGAGCAGTTCTTC.

The rearrangement uses TRBV2 and TRBJ2-1; D is possibly TRBD1 (6 bases). V lost 7 bases, J lost 6 bases, and 16 bases lay in between. Per the germline V gene, CDR1 is SNHLY and CDR2 is FYNNEI. The CDR3 extends over 14 amino acids. CDR3 bases: TGTGCCAGCACCCGGGACACCACAGGCAATGAGCAGTTCTTC. It encodes CASTRDTTGNEQFF.

J is TRBJ2-1 and V is TRBV15, with 10 bases fitting TRBD1. This CDR3 is built from 15 residues. Germline V gene sequence: CDR1 LNHNV, CDR2 YYDKDF (reference sequence). The ends lost 3 bases at V and 3 bases at J; junction bases unmatched: 2. CDR3 bases: TGTGCCACCAGCAGCCGGGACAGGGGCTACAATGAGCAGTTCTTC. Translating gives CATSSRDRGYNEQFF. The whole variable domain, remainder taken from reference TRBV15 and TRBJ2-1, is DAMVIQNPRYQVTQFGKPVTLSCSQTLNHNVMYWYQQKSSQAPKLLFHYYDKDFNNEADTPDNFQSRRPNTSFCFLDIRSPGLGDTAMYLCATSSRDRGYNEQFFGPGTRLTVL.

This clone was recorded once. This sequence joins TRBV6-5 and TRBJ2-2; 10 bases map to TRBD2. J was trimmed by 4 bases and V by 6 bases; bases with no gene match: 5. Germline-derived CDR1 and CDR2 are MNHEY and SVGAGI. This CDR3 is built from 15 residues. The CDR3 is CASRKRGGGTGELFF. CDR3 bases: TGTGCCAGCAGAAAGCGGGGGGGAGGCACCGGGGAGCTGTTTTTT.

V is TRBV18 and J is TRBJ1-1, with D possibly matching TRBD1 (5 bases). This CDR3 is 14 amino acids long. With 6 bases removed from V and 5 bases from J, the gap between germline ends came to 16 bases. Germline V lookup: CDR1 KGHSH, CDR2 LQKENI. CDR3 residues: CASSPGTPYTEAFF. For the CDR3, the DNA is TGTGCCAGCTCGCCCGGGACGCCGTATACTGAAGCTTTCTTT.

V and J are TRBV18 and TRBJ1-3; D ambiguous. The CDR3 contains 16 residues. In germline, CDR1 is KGHSH, CDR2 LQKENI. Trimming cost V 9 bases and J 0 bases, with 18 bases left between them. The chain's CDR3 is CASLITATTSGNTIYF. The CDR3 DNA sequence: TGTGCCAGTTTAATCACTGCGACAACCTCTGGAAACACCATATATTTT.

CDR3 sequence (DNA): TGTGCCAGCAGCCCGGGTCAGCCCCAGCATTTT. Its protein is CASSPGQPQHF. The chain couples TRBV5-8 to TRBJ1-5, with no clear D. Germline V gene lookup returns CDR1 SGHTS and CDR2 YDEGEE. The V end lost 4 bases, the J end lost 6 bases, and 5 bases lay between the germline ends. The CDR3 is 11 residues long.